The present T cell receptor (beta chain) was sequenced within a study of identical twins. MiXCR was run by TCRdb on the 5' RACE reads, yielding one entry per CDR3 protein. The repertoire includes approximately 490,000 distinct CDR3 sequences, approximately 20% of them detected once, and more than 0.4% sits in the top ten. There are 16 residues in the CDR3. The germline gives CDR1 KGHDR, CDR2 SFDVKD. As concerns this clonotype: At one boundary the junction diverges from the germline segment, which might be a read error.

The sample was also linked to a second study, of yellow fever vaccine responses in identical twins.

The gene calls are TRBV24-1 and TRBJ2-1; D might be TRBD1 (5 bases). This receptor was identified in a woman in her late teens or twenties in good health. The sequenced sample was CD4+ T cells sorted from blood. The CDR3 is CATSEADIYSYNEQLF. CDR3 nucleotides: TGTGCCACCAGTGAGGCGGACATTTACTCCTACAATGAGCAGCTCTTC.